This TCR beta chain was recorded in a study of neurological immune-mediated disorders. Germline V gives CDR1 SGHRS, CDR2 YFSETQ. Losses at the gene ends were 0 bases for V and 2 bases for J; bases not matched to a gene: 4. CDR3 size: 15 residues. Time point indicated: technical triplicate 3. This clonotype was recorded many times. The antigen remains undetermined. With 10-nucleotide random UMIs, 5'RACE was used to make the cDNA. TCRdb recomputed calls from the 5' RACE reads with MiXCR, one row per CDR3 protein. The sample has 45,000 or so distinct CDR3 sequences, roughly 21% seen once; the top ten hold more than 4%. Study-wide points: HTLV-1-associated myelopathy ranked highest for TCR clonal expansion and multiple sclerosis lowest, beneath healthy controls. None of the CDR3 amino acid sequences found in expanded clones was shared across subjects. This suggests that the TCR-beta repertoires were private in all groups.

Sample: PBMCs. The receptor's source is a man aged 55 to 70 with HTLV-1-associated myelopathy (HAM/TSP). The gene calls are TRBV5-1 and TRBJ1-1; 7 nucleotides agree with TRBD1. The CDR3 bases are TGCGCCAGCAGCTTGGGACAGGGTCCCAACACTGAAGCTTTCTTT. The encoded protein is CASSLGQGPNTEAFF.